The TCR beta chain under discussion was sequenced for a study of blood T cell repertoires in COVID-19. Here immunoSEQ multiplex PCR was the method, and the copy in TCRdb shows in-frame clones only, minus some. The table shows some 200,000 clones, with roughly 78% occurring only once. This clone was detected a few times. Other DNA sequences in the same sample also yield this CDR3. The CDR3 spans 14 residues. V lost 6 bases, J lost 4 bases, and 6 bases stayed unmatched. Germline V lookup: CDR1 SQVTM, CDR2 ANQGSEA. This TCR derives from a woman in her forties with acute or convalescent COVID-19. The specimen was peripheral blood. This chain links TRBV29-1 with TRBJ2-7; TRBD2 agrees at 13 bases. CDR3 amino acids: CSVLGLAGVYEQYF. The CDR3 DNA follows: TGCAGCGTCCTCGGACTAGCGGGAGTGTACGAGCAGTACTTC.